This T cell receptor (beta chain) stems from a study of Ad26.COV2.S vaccination and SARS-CoV-2 variants (dated by TCRdb to the early 2020s). Looking at the study overall: Vaccine-arm donors came from COV1001, a multicentre, randomized, double-blind, placebo-controlled phase I-IIa trial of Ad26.COV2.S in healthy adults. The TCR-sequenced set comprised around 30 samples: around 20 Ad26.COV2.S vaccine recipients, 5 placebo recipients and 8 SARS-CoV-2 convalescent individuals. Blinding of investigators to trial group allocation was maintained during experiments and outcome assessment. Sequencing of the TCRbeta repertoire served to evaluate the specificity and breadth of SARS-CoV-2-reactive T cell receptors following Ad26.COV2.S vaccination. Ad26.COV2.S was given intramuscularly at 5x10^10 or 1x10^11 viral particles, as a single shot or as two shots 56 days apart. Trial participants were randomized into five groups of five, in which low-dose or high-dose Ad26.COV2.S was given once or twice, or placebo was given on both occasions.

V ends up 7 bases short and J 1 base short, with an unmatched junction base count of 4. Including cysteine and phenylalanine, the CDR3 has 15 amino acids. The entry retains the CDR3 DNA only, 45 bases that are in frame from base 1. The germline V gene (reference sequence) gives CDR1 as LGHDT and CDR2 as YNNKEL. This specimen's treatment or condition label, per the study, means: 15 to 20 received Ad26.COV2.S at low or high dose, single or two shots; several received placebo; per-sample allocation not given. For vaccine and placebo recipients, the sequenced repertoires came from samples collected on day 63 after the first injection. Cohort 1b enrolled 25 adults aged 18-55 years at a single site in Boston, USA, between 29 July and 7 August 2020. As a vaccine, Ad26.COV2.S was a replication-incompetent adenovirus type 26 vector that expressed a prefusion-stabilized SARS-CoV-2 spike protein derived from the original Wuhan strain.

Study-level results and caveats: Ad26.COV2.S recipients had higher spike-specific TCR breadth than placebo recipients (P = 0.0014). The study was not powered to compare responses between vaccine doses or regimens. Vaccine and placebo recipients had comparable non-spike TCR breadth, which fits with the vaccine containing only spike. After vaccination, substantial breadth of spike-specific CD8+ and CD4+ T cell responses was reported. The authors noted that the TCR breadth and depth analyses may have underestimated total T cell responses.

To note about this clone: The specificity of this receptor is unknown. No per-base quality is available; no much larger clone lies one base away.

The immunoSEQ Assay was the method used to sequence TCRbeta CDR3 regions. After extraction, genomic DNA underwent amplification by bias-controlled multiplex PCR, followed by high-throughput sequencing. In the original analysis: To quantify the absolute abundance of every unique TCRbeta CDR3 region, sequences were collapsed and filtered. Usable DNA was measured by amplifying reference genes present in all nucleated cells, and TCRbeta template counts were normalized to that usable DNA to estimate T cell fraction. Repertoire TCRs were annotated as SARS-CoV-2-specific by exact matching of V gene, CDR3 amino acid sequence and J gene to a known reactive TCR set. The reference SARS-CoV-2 TCR set was derived from MIRA and filtered for enrichment in COVID-19-positive ImmuneCODE repertoires, a step that removed public or cross-reactive TCRs. Using the MIRA antigens, annotated TCRs were further analysed by specific ORF or by position within an ORF. Breadth was defined as annotated unique rearrangements over total unique productive rearrangements; depth was the summed frequency of those rearrangements. TCR breadth was compared between groups using two-sided Wilcoxon rank-sum tests. Entries here come from immuneACCESS through TCRdb and include only in-frame sequences with V and J called. Some clones fail to appear in such tables; in the studies checked, an unresolved V gene covers under half of the shortfall, and the cause of the remainder is unknown. V and J calls and clone size are given by that table; D and trimming were obtained from the DNA. Across this sample there are about 680,000 clones, with 70% to 90% seen only once. The top ten hold roughly 1.5% of the sample.

The chain is encoded by TRBV3-1 (or the pseudogene TRBV3-2) joined to TRBJ2-1, and 10 junctional nucleotides match TRBD2. This specimen consisted of peripheral blood, obtained in a trial of Ad26.COV2.S vaccine versus placebo. The receptor was derived from a person between 18 and 65 years old who received the Ad26.COV2.S COVID-19 vaccine or a placebo. The CDR3 sequence is CASTPGLASYNEQFF. The nucleotide sequence reads TGTGCCAGCACACCGGGACTAGCGTCCTACAATGAGCAGTTCTTC.